These 10 T cell receptor beta chains originate from one sample sequenced in a study of CD8+CD57+ T cells in acquired aplastic anemia (dated by TCRdb to about 2018). Sequencing relied on an Illumina HiSeq 2000. Profiling of TCR beta VDJ combinations and CDR3 sequences used genomic DNA as the template. TCRdb cleaned the public reads at Q25 with fastp, built clones with MiXCR and kept in-frame beta chains. Each record represents a unique CDR3 protein, reported with the most common genes and DNA among its rows. The sample yields around 430,000 distinct CDR3 sequences; around 30% were counted once. Less than 0.85% of the sample is in the top ten clones. The patients picked for sequencing were ones in whom flow cytometry had shown an expansion of CD8+CD57+ cells. Sequenced input: sorted CD4+, CD8+, or CD8+CD57+ T cells (not recorded which) from PBMCs. These receptors were taken from a human donor with aplastic anemia.

This sequence joins TRBV30 and TRBJ1-2; D is uncertain. The germline CDR1 and CDR2 sequences are GTSNPN and SVGIG (reference sequence). V dropped 3 bases and J dropped 5 bases, with 10 bases sitting between them. CDR3 length equals 12 residues. CDR3 sequence (DNA): TGTGCCTGGAGGCGTGACTTGTATGGCTACACCTTC. Protein product: CAWRRDLYGYTF.

In this sample, this clonotype turned up many times. This rearrangement joins TRBV9 to TRBJ1-5, with D tentatively TRBD1 (6 bases). Trimming pared 5 bases from V and 3 bases from J, leaving 12 bases between. The CDR3 spans 14 residues. CDR1 and CDR2 (germline): SGDLS, YYNGEE. In DNA form, the CDR3 reads TGTGCCAGCAGTAACGACAGGTTCAATCAGCCCCAGCATTTT. It specifies CASSNDRFNQPQHF.

This clonotype occurred a few times. The chain is built from TRBV7-9 and TRBJ2-2; D gene ambiguous. Between the trimmed V and J ends, which lost 5 bases and 6 bases, there was a span of 13 bases. CDR3 length: 14 residues. Germline-derived CDR1 and CDR2 are SEHNR and FQNEAQ (reference sequence). CDR3 residues: CASSPVRAAGELFF. The CDR3 coding sequence is TGTGCCAGCAGCCCCGTACGGGCGGCCGGGGAGCTGTTTTTT. The full variable domain, rest sourced from reference TRBV7-9 and TRBJ2-2, is DTGVSQNPRHKITKRGQNVTFRCDPISEHNRLYWYRQTLGQGPEFLTYFQNEAQLEKSRLLSDRFSAERPKGSFSTLEIQRTEQGDSAMYLCASSPVRAAGELFFGEGSRLTVL.

The rearrangement joins TRBV2 to TRBJ1-6, with D hard to call. There are 13 residues in the CDR3. Per the germline V gene, CDR1 is SNHLY and CDR2 is FYNNEI. The V end was cut by 6 bases, the J end by 5 bases, with 8 bases between. CDR3 loop: CASRGRDNSPLHF. The CDR3 nucleotides are TGTGCCAGCAGGGGGAGGGATAATTCACCCCTCCACTTT. Variable domain in full (rest from reference TRBV2 and TRBJ1-6): EPEVTQTPSHQVTQMGQEVILRCVPISNHLYFYWYRQILGQKVEFLVSFYNNEISEKSEIFDDQFSVERPDGSNFTLKIRSTKLEDSAMYFCASRGRDNSPLHFGNGTRLTVT.

Comment on this clonotype: This may be a read error, as it is one base from a much larger clone. V and J are TRBV29-1 and TRBJ2-3, with TRBD1 matching 8 bases. The CDR3 has 14 amino acids. The V gene's germline CDR1 is SQVTM and CDR2 ANQGSEA. V lost 8 bases, J lost 7 bases, and 14 bases stayed unmatched. The CDR3 here is CSLERTGLHNTQYF. CDR3 coding DNA: TGCAGCCTCGAAAGGACAGGGTTACACAATACGCAGTATTTT.

V is TRBV19 and J is TRBJ2-4, with 7 bases fitting TRBD2. The CDR3 consists of 13 residues. Germline V gene data show CDR1 as LNHDA and CDR2 as SQIVND (reference sequence). V shed 6 bases, J shed 3 bases, and the junction held 2 bases outside the gene matches. For the CDR3, the DNA is TGTGCCAGTAGCCGCGGGGGCAAAAACATTCAGTACTTC. Translation: CASSRGGKNIQYF.

This clonotype was detected ten times or more. V usage is TRBV20-1 and J usage is TRBJ2-7; 14 bases match TRBD2. The CDR3 runs 17 residues. Germline CDR1 reads DFQATT; CDR2 reads SNEGSKA (reference sequence). Trimming removed 5 bases from V and 5 bases from J; junction bases left unmatched: 14. The CDR3 DNA reads as TGCAGTGCTGGAAAGACTAGCGGGAGGGCAAAAGGGAACGAGCAGTACTTC. Protein: CSAGKTSGRAKGNEQYF.

The chain employs TRBV28 and TRBJ1-2; D gene unclear. This CDR3 comprises 11 residues. V gave up 5 bases and J gave up 7 bases, with 8 bases separating them. Looked up from germline, CDR1 is MDHEN and CDR2 is SYDVKM. CDR3 DNA sequence: TGTGCCAGCAGTGGAATGGGTGGCTACACCTTC. Translated: CASSGMGGYTF.

In its sample, this clonotype was seen many times. The chain is built from TRBV5-1 and TRBJ1-6, with no clear D. Trimming removed 0 bases at V and 5 bases at J, with 6 bases between. Germline-derived CDR1 and CDR2 are SGHRS and YFSETQ. The length of the CDR3 is 14 residues. The CDR3 DNA follows: TGCGCCAGCAGCTTGGTAGGGAATAATTCACCCCTCCACTTT. Translation: CASSLVGNNSPLHF.

The J gene is TRBJ2-7, the V gene TRBV19, with D perhaps TRBD1 (6 bases). The germline V gene has CDR1 LNHDA and CDR2 SQIVND (reference sequence). The CDR3 loop spans 14 amino acids. Trimming shortened V by 3 bases and J by 6 bases, and 15 bases separated the two germline ends. The CDR3 sequence is CASSITAGVGEQYF. DNA for the CDR3: TGTGCCAGTAGTATTACCGCAGGGGTGGGCGAGCAGTACTTC.